This record looks at one T cell receptor beta chain sequence and its context. Its antigen is still unknown. Sequenced by immunoSEQ multiplex PCR; TCRdb stores in-frame clones only, minus some. Of roughly 100,000 clones in the sample, around 90% were seen once. Germline V CDR1 and CDR2: LNHDA, SQIVND (reference sequence). V lost 7 bases to trimming and J lost 1 base; unmatched junction nucleotides: 3. The CDR3 covers 14 residues. This sample is drawn from a study of OX40 agonist ivuxolimab in advanced cancers. Looking at the study overall: Every patient in dose escalation had hepatocellular carcinoma, melanoma, renal cell or head and neck cancer. Prior therapy, whether anti-PD-1, anti-PD-L1 or anti-CTLA-4, was allowed, and 30% to 40% had some.

Patients with autoimmune history or systemic immunosuppression were excluded. General study findings and limits: CD4+ and CD8+ T cells in blood underwent clonal expansion by week 6 at 0.1 to 3.0 mg/kg.

The sequence derives from an adult with an advanced solid tumor such as melanoma, head and neck, liver or kidney cancer. Here the sequenced sample was CD4+ or CD8+ T cells sorted from blood, taken in a trial of the OX40 agonist ivuxolimab. This chain links TRBV19 with TRBJ1-5, with 8 positions matching TRBD1. CDR3 sequence (DNA): TGTGCCAGTAATGGACAGGGAAGCAATCAGCCCCAGCATTTT. Residues: CASNGQGSNQPQHF.